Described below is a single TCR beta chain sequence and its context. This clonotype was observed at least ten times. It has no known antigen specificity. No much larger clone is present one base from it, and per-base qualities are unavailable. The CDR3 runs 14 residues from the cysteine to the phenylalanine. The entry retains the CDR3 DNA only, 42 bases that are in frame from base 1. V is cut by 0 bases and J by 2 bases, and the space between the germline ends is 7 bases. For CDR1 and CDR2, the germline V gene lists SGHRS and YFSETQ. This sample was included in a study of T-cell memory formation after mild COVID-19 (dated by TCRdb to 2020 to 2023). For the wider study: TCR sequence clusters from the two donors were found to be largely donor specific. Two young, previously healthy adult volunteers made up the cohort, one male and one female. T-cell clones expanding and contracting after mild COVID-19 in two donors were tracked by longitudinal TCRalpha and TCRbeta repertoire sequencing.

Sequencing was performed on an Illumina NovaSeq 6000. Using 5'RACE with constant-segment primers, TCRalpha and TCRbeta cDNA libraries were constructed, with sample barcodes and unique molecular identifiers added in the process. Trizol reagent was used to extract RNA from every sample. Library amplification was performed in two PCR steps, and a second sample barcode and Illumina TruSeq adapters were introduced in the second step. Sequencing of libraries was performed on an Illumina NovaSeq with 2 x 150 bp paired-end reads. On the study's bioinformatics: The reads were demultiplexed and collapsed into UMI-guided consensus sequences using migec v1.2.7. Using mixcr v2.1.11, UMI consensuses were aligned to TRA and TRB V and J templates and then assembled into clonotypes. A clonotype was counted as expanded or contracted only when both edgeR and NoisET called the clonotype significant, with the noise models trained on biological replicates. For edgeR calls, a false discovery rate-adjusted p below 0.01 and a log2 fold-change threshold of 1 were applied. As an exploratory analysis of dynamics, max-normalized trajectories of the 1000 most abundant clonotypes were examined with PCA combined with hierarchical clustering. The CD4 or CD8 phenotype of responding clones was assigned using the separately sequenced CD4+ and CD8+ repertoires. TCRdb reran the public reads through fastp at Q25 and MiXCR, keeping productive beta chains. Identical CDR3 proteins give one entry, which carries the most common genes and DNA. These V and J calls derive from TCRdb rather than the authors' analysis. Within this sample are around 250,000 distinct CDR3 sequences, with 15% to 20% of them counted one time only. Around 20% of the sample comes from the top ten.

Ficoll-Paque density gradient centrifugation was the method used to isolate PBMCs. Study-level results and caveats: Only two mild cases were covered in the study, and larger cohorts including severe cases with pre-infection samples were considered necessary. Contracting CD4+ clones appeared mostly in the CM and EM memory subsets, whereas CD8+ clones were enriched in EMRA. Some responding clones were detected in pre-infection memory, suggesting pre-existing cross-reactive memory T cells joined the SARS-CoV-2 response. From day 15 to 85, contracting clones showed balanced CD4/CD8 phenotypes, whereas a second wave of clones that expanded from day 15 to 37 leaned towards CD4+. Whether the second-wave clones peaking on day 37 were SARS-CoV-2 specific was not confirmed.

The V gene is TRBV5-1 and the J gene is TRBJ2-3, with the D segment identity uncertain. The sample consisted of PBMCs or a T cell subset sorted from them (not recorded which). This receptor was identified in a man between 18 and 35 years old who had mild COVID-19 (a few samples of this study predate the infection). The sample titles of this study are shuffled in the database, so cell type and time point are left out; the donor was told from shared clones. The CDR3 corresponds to CASSLVGITDTQYF. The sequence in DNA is TGCGCCAGCAGCTTGGTGGGAATCACAGATACGCAGTATTTT. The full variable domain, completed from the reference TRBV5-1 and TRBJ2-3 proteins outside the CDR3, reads KAGVTQTPRYLIKTRGQQVTLSCSPISGHRSVSWYQQTPGQGLQFLFEYFSETQRNKGNFPGRFSGRQFSNSRSEMNVSTLELGDSALYLCASSLVGITDTQYFGPGTRLTVL.